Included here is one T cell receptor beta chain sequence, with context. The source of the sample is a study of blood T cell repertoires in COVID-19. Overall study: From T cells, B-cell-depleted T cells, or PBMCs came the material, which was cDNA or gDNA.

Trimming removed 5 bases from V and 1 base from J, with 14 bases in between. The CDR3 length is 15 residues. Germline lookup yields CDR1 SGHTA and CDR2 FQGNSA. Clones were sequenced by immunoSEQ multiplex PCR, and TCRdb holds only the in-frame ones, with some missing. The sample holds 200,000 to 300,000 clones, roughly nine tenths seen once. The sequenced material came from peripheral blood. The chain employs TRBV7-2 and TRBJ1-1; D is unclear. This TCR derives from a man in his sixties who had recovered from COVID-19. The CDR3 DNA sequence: TGTGCCAGCAGCCAAAATCCCGGGAAGAACACTGAAGCTTTCTTT. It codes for CASSQNPGKNTEAFF.